These T cell receptor beta chains were read from a single sample in a study of blood T cell repertoires in COVID-19. Sequencing was performed with immunoSEQ multiplex PCR; in TCRdb, only in-frame clones are kept and a portion is missing. Of around 110,000 clones listed, approximately 80% were seen once; the top ten hold 0.83%. The specimen sequenced was peripheral blood. Receptor source: a woman between 70 and 85 years old with acute or convalescent COVID-19. Both conserved end residues are part of each CDR3. D genes are given only for firm matches. Expanded clones are given a class, and other clones once, few, many or no size at all.

abundance: NA
d_gene: NA
v_gene: TRBV21-1
j_gene: TRBJ1-5
CDR3nt: TGTGCCAGCAGCAAAGCCCTACTCGACCGGGACAGGGGACCCAATCAGCCCCAGCATTTT
CDR3aa: CASSKALLDRDRGPNQPQHF

abundance: NA
d_gene: TRBD2
v_gene: TRBV3-1/TRBV3-2
j_gene: TRBJ2-7
CDR3nt: TGTGCCAGCAGAAGTGCCGGGACTAGCGGAATCGAGCAGTACTTC
CDR3aa: CASRSAGTSGIEQYF

abundance: few
d_gene: NA
v_gene: TRBV19
j_gene: TRBJ1-5
CDR3nt: TGTGCCAGTAGCGATCAGCCCCAGCATTTT
CDR3aa: CASSDQPQHF

abundance: NA
d_gene: TRBD1
v_gene: TRBV27
j_gene: TRBJ1-1
CDR3nt: TGTGCCAGCAGGAGGATCTCAGGGGGGAACACTGAAGCTTTCTTT
CDR3aa: CASRRISGGNTEAFF

abundance: once
d_gene: TRBD2
v_gene: TRBV27
j_gene: TRBJ2-3
CDR3nt: TGTGCCAGCAGTTTCCAACGAGGGCTAGCGGGGGCAGATACGCAGTATTTT
CDR3aa: CASSFQRGLAGADTQYF

abundance: NA
d_gene: TRBD1
v_gene: TRBV19
j_gene: TRBJ1-1
CDR3nt: TGTGCCAGTAGTTTACAGGGGGTGGGCACTGAAGCTTTCTTT
CDR3aa: CASSLQGVGTEAFF

abundance: NA
d_gene: TRBD1
v_gene: TRBV2
j_gene: TRBJ1-5
CDR3nt: TGTGCCAGCAGTGAAAGGCAGGGGACAGGTCAGCCCCAGCATTTT
CDR3aa: CASSERQGTGQPQHF

abundance: NA
d_gene: TRBD2
v_gene: TRBV5-1
j_gene: TRBJ2-3
CDR3nt: TGCGCCTCGCGGGGGGGGTTCCCCACAGATACGCAGTATTTT
CDR3aa: CASRGGFPTDTQYF

abundance: NA
d_gene: NA
v_gene: TRBV11-2
j_gene: TRBJ2-3
CDR3nt: TGTGCCAGCAGCTTAGATCCCACGGGTTCAGATACGCAGTATTTT
CDR3aa: CASSLDPTGSDTQYF

abundance: NA
d_gene: NA
v_gene: TRBV19
j_gene: TRBJ1-2
CDR3nt: TGTGCCAGTAGTCGCCTCGACACGAACTATGGCTACACCTTC
CDR3aa: CASSRLDTNYGYTF

abundance: NA
d_gene: TRBD1
v_gene: TRBV19
j_gene: TRBJ1-6
CDR3nt: TGTGCCAGTTGCAGGGGGCTTAATTCACCCCTCCACTTT
CDR3aa: CASCRGLNSPLHF

abundance: NA
d_gene: TRBD1
v_gene: TRBV18
j_gene: TRBJ2-7
CDR3nt: TGTGCCAGCTCGGACAGGGTAGGCTCCTACGAGCAGTACTTC
CDR3aa: CASSDRVGSYEQYF

abundance: NA
d_gene: TRBD2
v_gene: TRBV7-3
j_gene: TRBJ2-5
CDR3nt: TGTGCCAGCAGGCGCGGCGGGAGCCAAGAGACCCAGTACTTC
CDR3aa: CASRRGGSQETQYF

abundance: few
d_gene: TRBD2
v_gene: TRBV28
j_gene: TRBJ2-1
CDR3nt: TGTGCCAGCAGTCAAGCGGGAGAGGCCTACAATGAGCAGTTCTTC
CDR3aa: CASSQAGEAYNEQFF

abundance: NA
d_gene: NA
v_gene: TRBV3-1/TRBV3-2
j_gene: TRBJ2-1
CDR3nt: TGTGCCAGCAGCCGAAGGAGCAATGAGCAGTTCTTC
CDR3aa: CASSRRSNEQFF

abundance: NA
d_gene: NA
v_gene: TRBV18
j_gene: TRBJ1-5
CDR3nt: TGTGCCAGCCGCGGACAGAGCAATCAGCCCCAGCATTTT
CDR3aa: CASRGQSNQPQHF

abundance: NA
d_gene: NA
v_gene: TRBV3-1/TRBV3-2
j_gene: TRBJ2-2
CDR3nt: TGTGCCAGCAGCCAAGATGCTAGCAACACCGGGGAGCTGTTTTTT
CDR3aa: CASSQDASNTGELFF

abundance: NA
d_gene: NA
v_gene: TRBV29-1
j_gene: TRBJ2-2
CDR3nt: TGCAGCGTGATCGGTGGGGCCGCCACCGGGGAGCTGTTTTTT
CDR3aa: CSVIGGAATGELFF

abundance: once
d_gene: NA
v_gene: TRBV21-1
j_gene: TRBJ2-1
CDR3nt: TGTGCCAGCAGCAAAGTTGGTAGGAGCTCCTACAATGAGCAGTTCTTC
CDR3aa: CASSKVGRSSYNEQFF

abundance: NA
d_gene: NA
v_gene: TRBV7-9
j_gene: TRBJ2-5
CDR3nt: TGTGCCAGCAGCTTAGCGGTCGGGGGTTTGGGGGAGACCCAGTACTTC
CDR3aa: CASSLAVGGLGETQYF

abundance: NA
d_gene: TRBD2
v_gene: TRBV19
j_gene: TRBJ2-3
CDR3nt: TGTGCCAGTAGTATAACCAGCGGGGCCCCCACAGATACGCAGTATTTT
CDR3aa: CASSITSGAPTDTQYF

abundance: NA
d_gene: NA
v_gene: TRBV6-1
j_gene: TRBJ1-3
CDR3nt: TGTGCCAGCAGTGAAGGGACACTCTCTGGAAACACCATATATTTT
CDR3aa: CASSEGTLSGNTIYF

abundance: NA
d_gene: TRBD1
v_gene: TRBV18
j_gene: TRBJ2-1
CDR3nt: TGTGCCAGCTCACCCAGAACTCCGGGACAGGGGCACTACAATGAGCAGTTCTTC
CDR3aa: CASSPRTPGQGHYNEQFF

abundance: once
d_gene: NA
v_gene: TRBV4-1
j_gene: TRBJ2-6
CDR3nt: TGCGCCAGCACGAGGGGGAACTCTGGGGCCAACGTCCTGACTTTC
CDR3aa: CASTRGNSGANVLTF

abundance: NA
d_gene: NA
v_gene: TRBV27
j_gene: TRBJ1-6
CDR3nt: TGTGCCAGCAGTTTTTCAGGGCCAAATTCACCCCTCCACTTT
CDR3aa: CASSFSGPNSPLHF

abundance: NA
d_gene: NA
v_gene: TRBV19
j_gene: TRBJ1-5
CDR3nt: TGTGCCAGTAGTTACAACCGGGATACGCCCCAGCATTTT
CDR3aa: CASSYNRDTPQHF

abundance: NA
d_gene: TRBD2
v_gene: TRBV5-1
j_gene: TRBJ2-3
CDR3nt: TGCGCCAGCAGCTTGACGGCGGGGGACACAGATACGCAGTATTTT
CDR3aa: CASSLTAGDTDTQYF

abundance: NA
d_gene: NA
v_gene: TRBV10-3
j_gene: TRBJ1-1
CDR3nt: TGTGCCATCAGTGAGTCGGGGGCAGGGGTGAACACTGAAGCTTTCTTT
CDR3aa: CAISESGAGVNTEAFF

abundance: NA
d_gene: NA
v_gene: TRBV2
j_gene: TRBJ2-4
CDR3nt: TGTGCCAGCAGTGAAGGGGCGCCCTCATGGAAGAACATTCAGTACTTC
CDR3aa: CASSEGAPSWKNIQYF

abundance: NA
d_gene: NA
v_gene: TRBV5-1
j_gene: TRBJ2-5
CDR3nt: TGCGCCAGCAGCTTCCAGAGAGGACAAGAGACCCAGTACTTC
CDR3aa: CASSFQRGQETQYF

abundance: NA
d_gene: NA
v_gene: TRBV14
j_gene: TRBJ1-4
CDR3nt: TGTGCCAGCAGCCGGTCGGGGATGGAAAAACTGTTTTTT
CDR3aa: CASSRSGMEKLFF

abundance: NA
d_gene: TRBD2
v_gene: TRBV27
j_gene: TRBJ2-1
CDR3nt: TGTGCCAGCAGTCCATTGACTAGCGCGTACAATGAGCAGTTCTTC
CDR3aa: CASSPLTSAYNEQFF

abundance: NA
d_gene: TRBD2
v_gene: TRBV4-2
j_gene: TRBJ2-2
CDR3nt: TGTGCCAGCAGCTCACTAGCGGGAGGGACCGGGGAGCTGTTTTTT
CDR3aa: CASSSLAGGTGELFF

abundance: NA
d_gene: TRBD1
v_gene: TRBV10-3
j_gene: TRBJ2-2
CDR3nt: TGTGCCATCAGTGAGTCGACGCAGGGGGAAGACACCGGGGAGCTGTTTTTT
CDR3aa: CAISESTQGEDTGELFF

abundance: few
d_gene: NA
v_gene: TRBV6-5
j_gene: TRBJ1-3
CDR3nt: TGTGCCAGCAGTAATCGGGTGCTATCTGGAAACACCATATATTTT
CDR3aa: CASSNRVLSGNTIYF

abundance: NA
d_gene: NA
v_gene: TRBV12-5
j_gene: TRBJ1-3
CDR3nt: TGTGCTAGTGGTCCCCCCGGGGGAGGGTCTGGAAACACCATATATTTT
CDR3aa: CASGPPGGGSGNTIYF

abundance: NA
d_gene: TRBD1
v_gene: TRBV10-3
j_gene: TRBJ1-1
CDR3nt: TGTGCCATCAGGCAAGACAGGGACACTGAAGCTTTCTTT
CDR3aa: CAIRQDRDTEAFF

abundance: NA
d_gene: NA
v_gene: TRBV19
j_gene: TRBJ1-1
CDR3nt: TGTGCCAGTAGTATTAAAAGTACTTCCCGGAACACTGAAGCTTTCTTT
CDR3aa: CASSIKSTSRNTEAFF

abundance: NA
d_gene: TRBD1
v_gene: TRBV19
j_gene: TRBJ1-1
CDR3nt: TGTGCCAGTAGTATCCATCCGGGACAGGGGAGAACTGAAGCTTTCTTT
CDR3aa: CASSIHPGQGRTEAFF

abundance: NA
d_gene: NA
v_gene: TRBV5-1
j_gene: TRBJ2-5
CDR3nt: TGCGCCAGCAGCTCCTCGGACAGCCAAGAGACCCAGTACTTC
CDR3aa: CASSSSDSQETQYF

abundance: NA
d_gene: TRBD1
v_gene: TRBV10-3
j_gene: TRBJ1-5
CDR3nt: TGTGCCATCAGTGGGGGACAGGGGGCCAATCAGCCCCAGCATTTT
CDR3aa: CAISGGQGANQPQHF

abundance: NA
d_gene: TRBD2
v_gene: TRBV15
j_gene: TRBJ2-7
CDR3nt: TGTGCCACCAGCAGAGATATGGTGGGTAGGGAGGGTACACTCTACGAGCAGTACTTC
CDR3aa: CATSRDMVGREGTLYEQYF

abundance: NA
d_gene: NA
v_gene: TRBV6-5
j_gene: TRBJ2-2
CDR3nt: TGTGCCAGCAGCCTTAGAGGGCCAGCCGGGGAGCTGTTTTTT
CDR3aa: CASSLRGPAGELFF

abundance: NA
d_gene: NA
v_gene: TRBV28
j_gene: TRBJ2-7
CDR3nt: TGTGCCAGCAGTCCGAGGTTCAGGACTTACTACGAGCAGTACTTC
CDR3aa: CASSPRFRTYYEQYF

abundance: NA
d_gene: TRBD1
v_gene: TRBV2
j_gene: TRBJ2-2
CDR3nt: TGTGCCGGAACCCGGGACAGGGGACTTGGGGAGCTGTTTTTT
CDR3aa: CAGTRDRGLGELFF

abundance: NA
d_gene: TRBD2
v_gene: TRBV12-5
j_gene: TRBJ2-4
CDR3nt: TGTGCTAGTGGTTTGGGCCGGGGGGGACGGCAAAACATTCAGTACTTC
CDR3aa: CASGLGRGGRQNIQYF

abundance: NA
d_gene: NA
v_gene: TRBV28
j_gene: TRBJ1-5
CDR3nt: TGTGCCAGCAGTGCGGGGACCGATCAGCCCCAGCATTTT
CDR3aa: CASSAGTDQPQHF

abundance: few
d_gene: TRBD1
v_gene: TRBV5-4
j_gene: TRBJ2-7
CDR3nt: TGTGCCAGCAGCTCTCGGACAGGAAGCTCCTACGAGCAGTACTTC
CDR3aa: CASSSRTGSSYEQYF

abundance: NA
d_gene: TRBD1
v_gene: TRBV10-3
j_gene: TRBJ1-6
CDR3nt: TGTGCCATCAGTGTAGGGACAGGGCCGTCACCCCTCCACTTT
CDR3aa: CAISVGTGPSPLHF

abundance: once
d_gene: TRBD1
v_gene: TRBV6-1
j_gene: TRBJ1-6
CDR3nt: TGTGCCAGCAGTGACGGGACAGGGGACTCACCCCTCCACTTT
CDR3aa: CASSDGTGDSPLHF

abundance: NA
d_gene: NA
v_gene: TRBV25-1
j_gene: TRBJ1-1
CDR3nt: TGTGCCAGCACCTTAATCGAGGGCGCTGAAGCTTTCTTT
CDR3aa: CASTLIEGAEAFF

abundance: NA
d_gene: NA
v_gene: TRBV19
j_gene: TRBJ1-3
CDR3nt: TGTGCCAGTCAAACAGGGAGCTCTGGAAACACCATATATTTT
CDR3aa: CASQTGSSGNTIYF

abundance: NA
d_gene: TRBD1
v_gene: TRBV2
j_gene: TRBJ2-3
CDR3nt: TGTGCCAGCAGTCCAGGGGGCGCAGGTACAGATACGCAGTATTTT
CDR3aa: CASSPGGAGTDTQYF

abundance: NA
d_gene: TRBD1
v_gene: TRBV9
j_gene: TRBJ2-2
CDR3nt: TGTGCCAGCAGCGTACGACCACAGGGGGCAAGCGGGGAGCTGTTTTTT
CDR3aa: CASSVRPQGASGELFF

abundance: NA
d_gene: NA
v_gene: TRBV11-3
j_gene: TRBJ2-2
CDR3nt: TGTGCCAGCAGCCCAGGGAGGTCGGCCACCGGGGAGCTGTTTTTT
CDR3aa: CASSPGRSATGELFF